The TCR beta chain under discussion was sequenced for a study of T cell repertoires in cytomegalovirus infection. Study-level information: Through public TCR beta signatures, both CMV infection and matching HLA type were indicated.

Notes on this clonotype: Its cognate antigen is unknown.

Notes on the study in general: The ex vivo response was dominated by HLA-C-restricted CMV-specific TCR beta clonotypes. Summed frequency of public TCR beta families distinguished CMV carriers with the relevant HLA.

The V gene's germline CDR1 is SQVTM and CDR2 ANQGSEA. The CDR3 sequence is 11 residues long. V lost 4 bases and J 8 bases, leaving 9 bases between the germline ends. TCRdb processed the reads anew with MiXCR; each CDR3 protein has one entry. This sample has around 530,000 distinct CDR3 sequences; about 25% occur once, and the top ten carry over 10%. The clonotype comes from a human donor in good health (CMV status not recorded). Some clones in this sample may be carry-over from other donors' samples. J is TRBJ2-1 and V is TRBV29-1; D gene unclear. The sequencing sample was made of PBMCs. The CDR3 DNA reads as TGCAGCGTTGGACTTTTAGATGAGCAGTTCTTC. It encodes CSVGLLDEQFF.